Detailed here is one T cell receptor beta chain. Its antigen is currently not known. Base qualities are not recorded, but no much larger clone differs from it by a single base. TCRbeta CDR3 regions were amplified from genomic DNA by means of the immunoSEQ Assay, a bias-controlled multiplex PCR. In the original analysis: Nucleated cell counts per sample were estimated from amplification of reference gene primers within the assay. Sequence reads were collapsed and filtered to measure the absolute abundance of every unique TCRbeta CDR3 rearrangement. For each sample, productive Simpson clonality was calculated as the square root of Simpson's diversity index over productive rearrangements. TCRdb took this table from immuneACCESS and kept in-frame rearrangements with V and J called. Such tables lack part of the clones; where checked against another copy, unresolved V genes explain under half of the gap, and the rest is unexplained. Clone size and the V and J calls come from that table; the DNA yielded D and trimming. This sample has 25,000 to 35,000 clones in its table, and roughly 88% of those were observed once. The top ten hold roughly 28% of the sample.

V and J are trimmed by 3 bases and 2 bases, and the gene matches miss 4 bases of the junction. The CDR3, from cysteine to phenylalanine, totals 15 residues. The kept DNA is CDR3 alone, 45 bases in frame from the first base. CDR1 is given as SGDLS and CDR2 as YYNGEE, both from the germline V gene. Whole blood was collected in K2EDTA tubes by collaborating institutions according to the institutions' own protocols. For TCRbeta analysis, collaborators shipped samples as frozen whole blood, isolated PBMCs, or DNA extracted from either of those sample types. This sample is drawn from a study of blood T cell repertoires in COVID-19 (dated by TCRdb to the early 2020s). Notes on the research overall: Collaborator samples came from the United States, Italy and Spain and covered acute and convalescent phases of COVID-19. The prospective study material was composed of cDNA or gDNA derived from T cells, B-cell-depleted T cells, or PBMCs. Deeply sampled blood TCRbeta repertoires from subjects exposed to, actively infected with, or recovered from COVID-19 were included in the dataset. The repertoires were released in a freely available public database meant as a resource for research on the immune response to SARS-CoV-2. Samples were obtained from the ongoing ImmuneRACE study (first 160 participants) and from some 1,300 subjects provided by 6 global collaborators. The sample metadata nearly always contained a de-identified subject ID, COVID-19 status, age in years and sex. HLA class I and class II types, where available, came from metadata supplied by the sample provider rather than from assay-based typing.

Points the paper makes about the study in general: The amount of clinical and demographic metadata varied by source and participant and was provided uncurated.

The chain links TRBV9 with TRBJ2-2; 7 central nucleotides agree with TRBD1. The sample was peripheral blood. This clonotype was sampled from a human donor in a cohort sampled during active COVID-19. DNA sequence: TGTGCCAGCAGCGACAGGGGTGTAAACACCGGGGAGCTGTTTTTT. Its amino acids are CASSDRGVNTGELFF.